This entry features one T cell receptor beta chain sequence. Its recognized antigen is unknown. No clone much larger than this one lies a single base away; base qualities are absent. This entry is derived from a study of glioma-infiltrating T cells after dendritic cell vaccination (dated by TCRdb to the mid-2010s). Broadly, across the study: The cohort comprised about 15 glioblastoma patients from Phase I and II dendritic cell vaccination trials, 9 newly diagnosed and 6 with recurrent disease. Autologous tumor lysate-pulsed dendritic cell vaccination was administered to the patients between about 2003 and 2012. The vaccine consisted of monocyte-derived dendritic cells cultured about 7 days with IL-4 and GM-CSF, then pulsed overnight with autologous tumor lysate. Each patient got three intradermal injections of the dendritic cell vaccine, spaced at biweekly intervals, in the arm below the axilla. In glioblastoma patients vaccinated with dendritic cells, deep sequencing of TCR beta CDR3 regions served to measure tumor-infiltrating lymphocyte content and to compare repertoires between tumor and blood. Survival after dendritic cell vaccination was correlated with TCR sequencing metrics, such as TIL content and the overlap between tumor and blood repertoires.

The time point label, read with the paper, signifies: after dendritic cell vaccination, including at tumor progression/relapse. Patients were selected for having adequate residual fresh-frozen tumor tissue and more than two years of available survival data. None of the glioblastoma patients carried an isocitrate dehydrogenase mutation, although molecular status otherwise varied. PBMC were collected before vaccination, two weeks after the third vaccination, and at tumor progression if progression occurred. Genomic DNA was extracted with the Qiagen DNeasy Blood extraction Kit. TCRB CDR3 regions were amplified from 1.5 to 2.5 ug genomic DNA, or all available DNA if less, using the immunoSEQ assay. The multiplex PCR relied on 60 forward primers for TCR V beta segments and 13 reverse primers for J beta segments. Synthetic control templates were spiked into each sample at limiting dilution to estimate reads per starting template. Reads of 87 bp were generated by sequencing on the Illumina HiSeq System. As for the original processing: To remove PCR and sequencing errors, closely related sequences were merged with a nearest neighbor algorithm. TCR overlap was defined as the percentage of unique tumor TCR beta sequences that were also found in the peripheral blood of the same patient. TCRdb re-hosts the immuneACCESS table, in-frame sequences only. Its copies lack some clones; in the studies checked, an unresolved V gene accounts for under half of them, and the cause for the rest is not known. From that table come the V and J calls and clone size; the DNA was used to work out D and trimming. This sample comprises tens of thousands of clones, around four fifths of them detected only once. Together, the top ten hold approximately 2% of the sample.

General conclusions and limits of the study: No direct relationship between TCR clonality and survival was found, suggesting that a diverse polyclonal response may matter. The response model built on TCR overlap across three groups was characterized as speculative, with prospective validation still needed. Higher estimated pretreatment TIL content predicted longer time to progression and overall survival after dendritic cell vaccination. The cohort was small and heterogeneous, only a few patients had full blood and tumor sets, and even fewer had initial-recurrent tumor pairs.

From its cysteine to its phenylalanine, the CDR3 spans 15 amino acids. Only CDR3 DNA is held: 45 bases, read in frame from base 1. Trimming at the junction amounts to 1 base on V and 5 bases on J, and the germline ends lie 13 bases apart. Per the germline V gene, SGHDN is the CDR1 and FVKESK is the CDR2. This TCR was recovered from a human donor with glioblastoma. The sequence joins TRBV14 to TRBJ2-3, and possibly TRBD2, on 6 matching bases. This material consisted of blood, taken after dendritic cell vaccination. The nucleotide sequence reads as follows: TGTGCCAGCAGCCAAGTAGGAGGGGTGTTAGATACGCAGTATTTT. It codes for CASSQVGGVLDTQYF.